Below are 11 T cell receptor beta chains sequenced from a single sample in a study of post-analysis software for immune sequencing data. Findings and limits, study-wide: The five TRBV segments detected at higher frequency in patients than in controls included TRBV5-6, TRBV5-1 and TRBV20-1.

These TCRs' antigens remain unknown. Incorporated into the TCR beta cDNA libraries were unique molecular identifiers, which served to reduce PCR and sequencing biases. TCRdb re-called the PCR reads through MiXCR, storing one row per CDR3 protein. The data contain some 800,000 distinct CDR3 sequences, around 46% of them singletons. Sequenced input: blood. The origin of the receptors is a girl between 5 and 17 years old with multiple sclerosis.

J is TRBJ2-1 and V is TRBV20-1, with 9 positions matching TRBD2. Losses at the gene ends were 1 base for V and 6 bases for J; bases not matched to a gene: 1. The CDR3 contains 13 residues. Germline-derived CDR1 and CDR2 are DFQATT and SNEGSKA (reference sequence). In DNA form, the CDR3 reads TGCAGTGCTAGAGGACTAGCGGCCAATGAGCAGTTCTTC. Translating gives CSARGLAANEQFF.

V gene TRBV20-1 combines with J gene TRBJ1-1, with TRBD1 identical over 11 bases. Germline V lookup: CDR1 DFQATT, CDR2 SNEGSKA (reference sequence). V shed 0 bases, J shed 4 bases, and the junction held 1 base outside the gene matches. This CDR3 is built from 14 residues. CDR3 sequence (DNA): TGCAGTGCTAGAGATGGGACAGGGGGCACTGAAGCTTTCTTT. The encoded protein is CSARDGTGGTEAFF.

This chain joins TRBV20-1 and TRBJ2-3, with D tentatively TRBD1 (5 bases). V dropped 6 bases and J dropped 2 bases, with 15 bases sitting between them. Germline CDR1 reads DFQATT; CDR2 reads SNEGSKA (reference sequence). There are 14 residues in the CDR3. CDR3: CSAPSRGITDTQYF. As DNA, the CDR3 is TGCAGTGCACCTAGTAGGGGTATCACAGATACGCAGTATTTT.

This clonotype was seen a handful of times. The chain uses TRBV5-6 and TRBJ2-5; D perhaps matches TRBD1 (5 bases). The length of the CDR3 is 16 residues. Germline-derived CDR1 and CDR2 are SGHDT and YYEEEE. Trimming took off 0 bases at V and 5 bases at J, with 17 bases between the two ends. The CDR3 region has the DNA TGTGCCAGCAGCTTGGACGGACACAGGCGTAGCGAGACCCAGTACTTC. Protein sequence: CASSLDGHRRSETQYF.

CDR3: CASSPYVGTGRTDTQYF. The CDR3 nucleotides are TGTGCCAGCAGCCCCTACGTCGGGACAGGGCGTACAGATACGCAGTATTTT. The chain recombines TRBV7-9 with TRBJ2-3, with 9 bases lining up with TRBD1. V trimming: 5 bases; J trimming: 3 bases; junction bases outside the gene matches: 12. The CDR3 loop spans 17 amino acids. Germline-derived CDR1 and CDR2 are SEHNR and FQNEAQ (reference sequence).

This sequence joins TRBV25-1 and TRBJ1-2; D is perhaps TRBD1 (5 bases). Trimming stripped 4 bases from V and 6 bases from J, with 12 bases between. The CDR3 loop spans 13 amino acids. Germline assignment: CDR1 MGHDK and CDR2 SYGVNS. As DNA, the CDR3 is TGTGCCAGCAGTGTGACAGACTGGAATGGCTACACCTTC. It codes for CASSVTDWNGYTF.

The rearrangement links TRBV11-3 to TRBJ2-7; 8 bases align to TRBD1. The V segment lost 5 bases and the J segment 2 bases; nucleotides outside the gene matches: 8. The CDR3 runs 15 residues. CDR1 and CDR2 (germline): SGHNT, YENEEA. CDR3 sequence: CASSPIGTGAYEQYF. The DNA for the CDR3 is TGTGCCAGCAGCCCGATCGGGACAGGAGCCTACGAGCAGTACTTC.

The rearrangement uses TRBV7-2 and TRBJ2-3; D ambiguous. V was shortened by 5 bases and J by 4 bases, with 19 bases between the two germline ends. The CDR3 sequence is 16 residues long. Germline lookup yields CDR1 SGHTA and CDR2 FQGNSA. CDR3 DNA: TGTGCCAGCAGCCTATCTCGAGGAACTCAACCAGATACGCAGTATTTT. Amino acids: CASSLSRGTQPDTQYF.

The table lists this clonotype with many counts. J is TRBJ2-6 and V is TRBV15; no definite D call. Germline lookup yields CDR1 LNHNV and CDR2 YYDKDF (reference sequence). V was shortened by 5 bases and J by 0 bases, with 8 bases between the two germline ends. The CDR3 runs to 15 residues. Here the CDR3 reads CATSDGNSGANVLTF. In nucleotides, the CDR3 is TGTGCCACCAGCGATGGGAACTCTGGGGCCAACGTCCTGACTTTC.

There are a few counts of this clonotype. The rearrangement uses TRBV15 and TRBJ2-4, with D perhaps TRBD2 (6 bases). TRBJ2-7 matches the DNA end more closely, so the J call is doubtful. From germline, CDR1 is LNHNV and CDR2 YYDKDF (reference sequence). The CDR3 spans 15 residues. The CDR3 region is CATSRGGSAGFEQYF. In nucleotides, the CDR3 is TGTGCCACCAGCAGAGGAGGTAGCGCGGGGTTCGAGCAGTACTTC.

The V call is TRBV5-1, the J call TRBJ2-7, with 10 bases that match TRBD1. Germline-derived CDR1 and CDR2 are SGHRS and YFSETQ. V dropped 4 bases and J dropped 2; count of bases not matched to a gene: 3. There are 14 residues in the CDR3. This CDR3 is CASSNGQGAYEQYF. CDR3 nucleotide sequence: TGCGCCAGCAGCAACGGACAGGGGGCCTACGAGCAGTACTTC.